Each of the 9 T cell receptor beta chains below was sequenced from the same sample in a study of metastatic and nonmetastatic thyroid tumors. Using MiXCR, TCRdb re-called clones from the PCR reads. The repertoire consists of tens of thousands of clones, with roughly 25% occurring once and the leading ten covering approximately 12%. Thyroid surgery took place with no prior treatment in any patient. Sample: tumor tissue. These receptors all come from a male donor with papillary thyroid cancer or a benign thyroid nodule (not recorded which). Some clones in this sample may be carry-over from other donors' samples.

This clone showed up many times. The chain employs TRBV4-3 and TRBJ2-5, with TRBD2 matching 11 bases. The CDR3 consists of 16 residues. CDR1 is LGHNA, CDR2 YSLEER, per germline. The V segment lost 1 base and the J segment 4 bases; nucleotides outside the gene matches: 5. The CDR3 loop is CASSQVLAGGGETQYF. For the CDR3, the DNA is TGCGCCAGCAGCCAAGTCCTAGCGGGAGGTGGAGAGACCCAGTACTTC.

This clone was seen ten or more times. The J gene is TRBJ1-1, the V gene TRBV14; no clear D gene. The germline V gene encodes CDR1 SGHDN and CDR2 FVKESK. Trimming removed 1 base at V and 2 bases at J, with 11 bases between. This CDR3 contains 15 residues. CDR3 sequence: CASSQAYGRNTEAFF. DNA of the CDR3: TGTGCCAGCAGCCAAGCATACGGGAGAAACACTGAAGCTTTCTTT. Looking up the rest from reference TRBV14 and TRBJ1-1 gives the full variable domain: EAGVTQFPSHSVIEKGQTVTLRCDPISGHDNLYWYRRVMGKEIKFLLHFVKESKQDESGMPNNRFLAERTGGTYSTLKVQPAELEDSGVYFCASSQAYGRNTEAFFGQGTRLTVV.

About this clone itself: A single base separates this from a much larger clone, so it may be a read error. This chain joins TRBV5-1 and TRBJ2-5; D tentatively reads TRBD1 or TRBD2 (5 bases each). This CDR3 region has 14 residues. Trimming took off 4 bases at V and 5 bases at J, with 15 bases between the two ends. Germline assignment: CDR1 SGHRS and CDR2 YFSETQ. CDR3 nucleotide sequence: TGCGCCAGCAGCCCCGGGACCGGCGTGGAGACCCAGTACTTC. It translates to CASSPGTGVETQYF.

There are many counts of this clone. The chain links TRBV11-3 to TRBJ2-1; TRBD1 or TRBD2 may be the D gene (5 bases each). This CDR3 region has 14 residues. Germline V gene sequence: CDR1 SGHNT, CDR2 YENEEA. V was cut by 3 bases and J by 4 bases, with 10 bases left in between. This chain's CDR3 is CASSLGPGYNEQFF. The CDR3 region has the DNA TGTGCCAGCAGCTTGGGACCCGGTTACAATGAGCAGTTCTTC.

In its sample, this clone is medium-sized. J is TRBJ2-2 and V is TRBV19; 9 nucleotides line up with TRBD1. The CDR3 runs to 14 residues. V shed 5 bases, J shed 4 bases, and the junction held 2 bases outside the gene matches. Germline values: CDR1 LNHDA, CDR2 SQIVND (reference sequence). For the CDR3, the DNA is TGTGCCAGTAGTCCGACAGGGGGCACCGGGGAGCTGTTTTTT. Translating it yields CASSPTGGTGELFF.

The CDR3 loop is CASSYEGRDTQYF. CDR3 DNA: TGCGCCAGCAGCTACGAAGGACGAGATACGCAGTATTTT. This chain joins TRBV5-1 and TRBJ2-3; D unresolved. Between the trimmed V and J ends, which lost 3 bases and 5 bases, there was a span of 10 bases. Germline CDR1 is SGHRS and CDR2 is YFSETQ. CDR3 length: 13 residues. The full variable domain, with the rest looked up from reference TRBV5-1 and TRBJ2-3, is KAGVTQTPRYLIKTRGQQVTLSCSPISGHRSVSWYQQTPGQGLQFLFEYFSETQRNKGNFPGRFSGRQFSNSRSEMNVSTLELGDSALYLCASSYEGRDTQYFGPGTRLTVL.

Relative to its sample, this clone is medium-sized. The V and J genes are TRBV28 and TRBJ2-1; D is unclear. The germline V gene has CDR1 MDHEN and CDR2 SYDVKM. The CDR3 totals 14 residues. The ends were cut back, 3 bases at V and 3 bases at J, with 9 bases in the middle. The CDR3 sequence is CASSFIGDYNEQFF. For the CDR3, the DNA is TGTGCCAGCAGTTTTATTGGGGACTACAATGAGCAGTTCTTC.

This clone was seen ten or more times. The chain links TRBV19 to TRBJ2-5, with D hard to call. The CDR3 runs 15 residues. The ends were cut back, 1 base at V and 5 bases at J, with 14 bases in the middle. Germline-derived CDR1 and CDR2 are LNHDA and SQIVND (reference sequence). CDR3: CASSIGFSLRETQYF. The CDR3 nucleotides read TGTGCCAGTAGTATAGGTTTCTCCCTGCGGGAGACCCAGTACTTC.

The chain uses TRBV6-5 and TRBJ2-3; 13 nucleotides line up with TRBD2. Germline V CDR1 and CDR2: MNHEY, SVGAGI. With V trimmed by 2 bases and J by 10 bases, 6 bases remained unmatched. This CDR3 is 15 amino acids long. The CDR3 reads CASSYTSGGARAQYF. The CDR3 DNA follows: TGTGCCAGCAGTTACACTAGCGGGGGGGCCAGGGCGCAGTATTTT.